A selection of T cell receptor beta chains follows, all from one sample in a study of CD8 T cells in Susac syndrome. TCRdb reprocessed the immunoSEQ multiplex PCR reads via MiXCR and lists one record per CDR3 protein. The sample has around 190,000 distinct CDR3 sequences; about 94% are singletons. The specimen sequenced was CD4+ T cells from PBMCs. Receptor source: a human donor in good health. CDR3s include the opening cysteine and the closing phenylalanine or tryptophan. D genes are given only for firm matches. Clone size is shown for a subset of rows, as once, few, many or a class of expanded clone.

cdr3_aa	cdr3_nt	clone_size	j_call	d_call	cdr3_length	v_call
CASLPDRGTGELFF	TGTGCCAGCTTACCAGACAGGGGCACCGGGGAGCTGTTTTTT	.	TRBJ2-2	TRBD1	14	TRBV2
CASSYSNARGETQYF	TGTGCCAGCAGTTACTCAAACGCTCGGGGGGAGACCCAGTACTTC	.	TRBJ2-5	.	15	TRBV6-6
CASSLEAGRTEAFF	TGTGCCAGCAGCTTAGAGGCGGGGAGGACTGAAGCTTTCTTT	.	TRBJ1-1	.	14	TRBV7-2
CASSPVGNAGNTIYF	TGCGCCAGCAGCCCCGTCGGCAACGCTGGAAACACCATATATTTT	.	TRBJ1-3	.	15	TRBV5-1
CASSSPDRLAGNKNIQYF	TGTGCCAGCAGTTCCCCAGACAGACTAGCGGGGAACAAAAACATTCAGTACTTC	.	TRBJ2-4	TRBD2	18	TRBV6-2/TRBV6-3
CASSYSGFYEQYF	TGCGCCAGCAGTTACTCAGGTTTCTACGAGCAGTACTTC	.	TRBJ2-7	.	13	TRBV23-1
CASSSTTGETQYF	TGTGCCAGCAGCTCCACAACTGGAGAGACCCAGTACTTC	.	TRBJ2-5	.	13	TRBV11-2
CASSILNEQYF	TGTGCCAGTAGTATTCTCAACGAGCAGTACTTC	.	TRBJ2-7	.	11	TRBV19
CSVRQGVNTGELFF	TGCAGCGTCAGACAGGGGGTAAACACCGGGGAGCTGTTTTTT	.	TRBJ2-2	TRBD1	14	TRBV29-1
CASSYKTSGAYNEQFF	TGTGCCAGCAGTTACAAGACTAGCGGGGCCTACAATGAGCAGTTCTTC	once	TRBJ2-1	TRBD2	16	TRBV6-5
CAWTRLTGPYGYTF	TGTGCCTGGACTCGCCTGACAGGACCCTATGGCTACACCTTC	.	TRBJ1-2	.	14	TRBV30
CASSEQTSGKETQYF	TGTGCCAGCAGCGAGCAGACTAGCGGAAAAGAGACCCAGTACTTC	.	TRBJ2-5	TRBD2	15	TRBV5-4
CSVVRGTNTEAFF	TGCAGCGTCGTCAGGGGGACGAACACTGAAGCTTTCTTT	.	TRBJ1-1	TRBD1	13	TRBV29-1
CASSVVSSTEAFF	TGTGCCAGCAGCGTAGTGAGTTCCACTGAAGCTTTCTTT	.	TRBJ1-1	.	13	TRBV9
CSVSKGDPSYEQYF	TGCAGCGTCTCGAAGGGAGACCCTTCCTACGAGCAGTACTTC	.	TRBJ2-7	.	14	TRBV29-1
CASSLYGGSGNEQFF	TGTGCCAGCAGCTTATACGGGGGTTCTGGGAATGAGCAGTTCTTC	.	TRBJ2-1	.	15	TRBV7-3